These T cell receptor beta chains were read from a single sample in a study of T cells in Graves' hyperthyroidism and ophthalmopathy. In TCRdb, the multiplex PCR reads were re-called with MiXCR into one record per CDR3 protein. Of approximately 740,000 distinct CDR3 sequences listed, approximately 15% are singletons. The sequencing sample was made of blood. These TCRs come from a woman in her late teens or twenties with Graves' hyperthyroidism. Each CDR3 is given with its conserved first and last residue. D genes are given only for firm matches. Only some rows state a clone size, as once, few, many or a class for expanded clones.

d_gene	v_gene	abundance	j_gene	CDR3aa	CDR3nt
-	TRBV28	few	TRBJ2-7	CASSLEGARSYEQYF	TGTGCCAGCAGTTTAGAAGGGGCCAGGAGCTACGAGCAGTACTTC
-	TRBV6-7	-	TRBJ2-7	CASTLLTGNEQYF	TGTGCCAGCACCCTCCTTACGGGGAACGAGCAGTACTTC
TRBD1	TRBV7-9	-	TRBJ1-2	CASSLTGAGGLNGYTF	TGTGCCAGCAGCTTGACCGGGGCAGGGGGCTTAAATGGCTACACCTTC
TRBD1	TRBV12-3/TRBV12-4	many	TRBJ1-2	CASSFSVGTGLSNYGYTF	TGTGCCAGCAGCTTTAGTGTTGGGACAGGCCTTTCTAACTATGGCTACACCTTC
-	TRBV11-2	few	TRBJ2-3	CASSSRRVGGGTDTQYF	TGTGCCAGCAGCTCCCGACGTGTGGGTGGCGGCACAGATACGCAGTATTTT
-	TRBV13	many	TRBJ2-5	CASSLPVEQETQYF	TGTGCCAGCAGCCTCCCTGTTGAGCAAGAGACCCAGTACTTC
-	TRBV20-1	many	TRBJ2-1	CSARDGLHEQFF	TGCAGTGCTAGAGATGGTCTCCATGAGCAGTTCTTC
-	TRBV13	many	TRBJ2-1	CASSLGVGSYYNEQFF	TGTGCCAGCAGCTTAGGGGTCGGGAGCTACTACAATGAGCAGTTCTTC
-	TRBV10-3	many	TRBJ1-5	CAISEDRGIASNQPQHF	TGTGCCATCAGTGAGGATAGGGGTATCGCTAGCAATCAGCCCCAGCATTTT
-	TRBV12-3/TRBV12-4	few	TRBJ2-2	CATWGAGGWIAAPNTGELFF	TGTGCCACTTGGGGGGCCGGCGGGTGGATAGCGGCCCCGAACACCGGGGAGCTGTTTTTT
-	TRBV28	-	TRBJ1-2	CASRGQLLYGYTF	TGTGCCAGCAGGGGCCAGTTGCTGTATGGCTACACCTTC
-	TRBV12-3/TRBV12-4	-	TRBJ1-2	CASSLNPDYDYTF	TGTGCCAGCAGTTTAAACCCCGACTATGACTACACCTTC
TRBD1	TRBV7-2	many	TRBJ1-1	CASSLAPVGTGGSEAFF	TGTGCCAGCAGCTTAGCGCCGGTAGGGACAGGGGGGTCTGAAGCTTTCTTT
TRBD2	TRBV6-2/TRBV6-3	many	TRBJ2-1	CASRLGLGTRAGEQFF	TGTGCCAGCAGGCTTGGACTAGGGACCAGGGCTGGTGAGCAGTTCTTC
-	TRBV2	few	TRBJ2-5	CASSENRSLRETQYF	TGTGCCAGCAGTGAAAACAGGAGTCTCCGTGAGACCCAGTACTTC
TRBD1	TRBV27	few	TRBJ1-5	CASSSRGPVDSNQPQHF	TGTGCCAGCAGCTCCAGGGGGCCCGTAGATAGCAATCAGCCCCAGCATTTT
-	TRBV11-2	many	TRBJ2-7	CASSPEGQGKVYEQYF	TGTGCCAGCAGCCCCGAGGGGCAAGGGAAGGTTTACGAGCAGTACTTC
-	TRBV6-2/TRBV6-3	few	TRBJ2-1	CASSYDRVSYNEQFF	TGTGCCAGCAGTTACGATAGAGTATCCTACAATGAGCAGTTCTTC
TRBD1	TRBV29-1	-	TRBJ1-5	CSVNWGQRLNQPQHF	TGCAGCGTTAACTGGGGACAGAGGCTCAATCAGCCCCAGCATTTT
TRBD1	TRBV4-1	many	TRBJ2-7	CASSQGDRPYEQYF	TGCGCCAGCAGCCAAGGGGACAGACCCTACGAGCAGTACTTC
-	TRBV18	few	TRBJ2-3	CASSPQLGADTQYF	TGTGCCAGCTCACCACAGCTGGGCGCAGATACGCAGTATTTT
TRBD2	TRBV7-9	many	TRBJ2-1	CASSLGGLAGVEQFF	TGTGCCAGCAGCTTGGGCGGACTAGCGGGAGTTGAGCAGTTCTTC
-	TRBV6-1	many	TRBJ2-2	CASSYSGGNTGELFF	TGTGCCAGCAGTTACTCCGGGGGGAACACCGGGGAGCTGTTTTTT
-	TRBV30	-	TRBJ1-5	CAWSRPATLTIRNQPQHF	TGTGCCTGGAGCCGGCCGGCGACCCTAACTATACGGAATCAGCCCCAGCATTTT
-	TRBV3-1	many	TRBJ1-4	CASSGPGITNEKLFF	TGTGCCAGCAGCGGCCCAGGGATAACTAATGAAAAACTGTTTTTT
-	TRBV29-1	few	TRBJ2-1	CSVEEIPGQDTYNEQFF	TGCAGCGTTGAAGAGATCCCGGGGCAGGATACCTACAATGAGCAGTTCTTC
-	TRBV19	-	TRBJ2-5	CASSDGVTTHETQYF	TGTGCCAGTAGTGACGGGGTCACCACCCACGAGACCCAGTACTTC
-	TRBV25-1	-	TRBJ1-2	CASSPGDGSPVYTF	TGTGCCAGCAGTCCCGGGGACGGCTCCCCTGTCTACACCTTC
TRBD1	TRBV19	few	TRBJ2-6	CASTDPGQPLSGANVLTF	TGTGCCAGTACTGACCCGGGACAGCCCCTCTCTGGGGCCAACGTCCTGACTTTC
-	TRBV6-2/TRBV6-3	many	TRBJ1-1	CASRRGPMNTEAFF	TGTGCCAGCCGAAGGGGACCCATGAACACTGAAGCTTTCTTT
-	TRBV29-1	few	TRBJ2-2	CSVDPGGDTGELFF	TGCAGCGTCGACCCCGGGGGCGACACCGGGGAGCTGTTTTTT
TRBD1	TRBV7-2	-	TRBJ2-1	CASSFARGSYEQFF	TGTGCCAGCAGCTTCGCCAGGGGGTCGTATGAGCAGTTCTTC
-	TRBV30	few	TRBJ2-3	CAWAPGFSTDTQYF	TGTGCCTGGGCCCCAGGTTTTAGCACAGATACGCAGTATTTT
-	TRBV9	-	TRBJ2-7	CASSVEGQGGDEQYF	TGTGCCAGCAGCGTAGAAGGGCAGGGGGGCGACGAGCAGTACTTC
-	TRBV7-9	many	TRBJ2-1	CASSLVIEANEQFF	TGTGCCAGCAGCTTAGTAATAGAGGCCAATGAGCAGTTCTTC
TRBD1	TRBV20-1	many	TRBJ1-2	CSPYYHRGSWYGYTF	TGCAGTCCCTATTATCACAGGGGGAGCTGGTATGGCTACACCTTC
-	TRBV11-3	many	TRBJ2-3	CASSPLTGLSTDTQYF	TGTGCCAGCAGCCCGTTGACAGGACTTAGCACAGATACGCAGTATTTT
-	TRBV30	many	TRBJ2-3	CAWSESGDTQYF	TGTGCCTGGAGTGAAAGCGGGGATACGCAGTATTTT
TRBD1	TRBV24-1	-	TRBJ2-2	CATSGSGQGIPLTGELFF	TGTGCCACCAGTGGATCGGGACAGGGTATCCCCCTCACCGGGGAGCTGTTTTTT
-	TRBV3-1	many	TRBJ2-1	CASSHHALEGGEQFF	TGTGCCAGCAGCCACCACGCCCTAGAGGGGGGTGAGCAGTTCTTC
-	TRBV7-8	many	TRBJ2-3	CASSLENLDTQYF	TGTGCCAGCAGCTTAGAAAACTTAGATACGCAGTATTTT
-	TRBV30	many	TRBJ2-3	CAWRPYTDTQYF	TGTGCCTGGCGCCCTTACACAGATACGCAGTATTTT